The rows below give T cell receptor beta chains drawn from one sample of a study of blood T cell repertoires in COVID-19. Sequencing was performed with immunoSEQ multiplex PCR; in TCRdb, only in-frame clones are kept and a portion is missing. The data contain roughly 260,000 clones, approximately 77% of them singletons. Sample: peripheral blood. Receptor source: a woman under 30 with acute or convalescent COVID-19. Both conserved end residues are part of each CDR3. D genes are given only for firm matches. Not all rows give a size; the values are once, few, many and, for expanded clones, a class.

CDR3nt,CDR3aa,j_gene,abundance,len,d_gene,v_gene
TGTGCCAGCAGCTTTAGCGGGACTCGGGATGAAAAACTGTTTTTT,CASSFSGTRDEKLFF,TRBJ1-4,-,15,-,TRBV7-9
TGTGCCAGCAGCTTAGACAGCGGCACCTATGGCTACACCTTC,CASSLDSGTYGYTF,TRBJ1-2,-,14,-,TRBV7-2
TGTGCCAGCAGCACACAGGGGGCGCCGGACACTGAAGCTTTCTTT,CASSTQGAPDTEAFF,TRBJ1-1,once,15,TRBD1,TRBV7-2
TGTGCCAGCAGTTTAGGACTAGCGGCGGCCCCCTCCTACAATGAGCAGTTCTTC,CASSLGLAAAPSYNEQFF,TRBJ2-1,-,18,TRBD2,TRBV27
TGTGCCTGGATCTCACGACTAGGACAGGGTGGCGGCTACACCTTC,CAWISRLGQGGGYTF,TRBJ1-2,-,15,TRBD1,TRBV30
TGTGCCAGCTCACCCCCCGGCCGGGGGTCCGGAAACACCATATATTTT,CASSPPGRGSGNTIYF,TRBJ1-3,once,16,-,TRBV18
TGTGCCAGCAGTTCGGGGATCTACGAGCAGTACTTC,CASSSGIYEQYF,TRBJ2-7,-,12,-,TRBV27
TGTGCCAGCAGCTTAATGCGTCGGGGACAGGGGGCAGATGGCTACACCTTC,CASSLMRRGQGADGYTF,TRBJ1-2,-,17,TRBD1,TRBV11-2
TGTGCCAGCAGACAGGGGGCAGGCACTGAAGCTTTCTTT,CASRQGAGTEAFF,TRBJ1-1,-,13,TRBD1,TRBV6-6
TGTGCCACCAGCAGAGCGGGGACAGGGGTAAAAGAAAAACTGTTTTTT,CATSRAGTGVKEKLFF,TRBJ1-4,once,16,TRBD1,TRBV15
TGCGCCAGCAGCGTGGACGGGGACTATGGCTACACCTTC,CASSVDGDYGYTF,TRBJ1-2,-,13,-,TRBV5-1
TGTGCCAGCAGTAAGGACAGGGAAAGGGGCACAGATACGCAGTATTTT,CASSKDRERGTDTQYF,TRBJ2-3,once,16,TRBD1,TRBV6-2/TRBV6-3
TGTGCCAGCATCCTAAGGGAAGGGGCTTCCTACGAGCAGTACTTC,CASILREGASYEQYF,TRBJ2-7,once,15,-,TRBV6-5
TGTGCCAGCAGCTCATCACCCGGGACTAGCAGAAACAATGAGCAGTTCTTC,CASSSSPGTSRNNEQFF,TRBJ2-1,-,17,TRBD2,TRBV7-2
TGTGCCAGCAGCGCCGGGACAGGGTCCTACGAGCAGTACTTC,CASSAGTGSYEQYF,TRBJ2-7,-,14,TRBD1,TRBV7-3
TGCAGTGCTAGTCGGCTAGCGGTCCCAAGCGAGCAGTTCTTC,CSASRLAVPSEQFF,TRBJ2-1,-,14,TRBD2,TRBV20-1
TGTGCCAGCATCCTTCGGCCGGAGCACACTGAAGCTTTCTTT,CASILRPEHTEAFF,TRBJ1-1,-,14,-,TRBV28
TGTGCCAGCAGCAAAGCCCGAGCGGGACGGATGAACACTGAAGCTTTCTTT,CASSKARAGRMNTEAFF,TRBJ1-1,-,17,-,TRBV5-8
TGTGCCAGCAGTTACCGGCCAGCGGGCTCCTACAATGAGCAGTTCTTC,CASSYRPAGSYNEQFF,TRBJ2-1,-,16,-,TRBV6-5
TGTGCCAGCAGCTTAGGGTGGGACGGGAGCTCCTACAATGAGCAGTTCTTC,CASSLGWDGSSYNEQFF,TRBJ2-1,-,17,-,TRBV7-9
TGTGCCAGCAAGTTCGAGGGAGCGTCAAATCAGCCCCAGCATTTT,CASKFEGASNQPQHF,TRBJ1-5,-,15,-,TRBV27
TGCGCCAGCAGCCAAAGGGAGACTTTCACAGATACGCAGTATTTT,CASSQRETFTDTQYF,TRBJ2-3,-,15,-,TRBV4-1
TGTGCCAGTAGTACTGGACATATCTACGAGCAGTACTTC,CASSTGHIYEQYF,TRBJ2-7,-,13,-,TRBV19
TGTGCCAGCAGTTATGTGGGCGGGCACATTCAGTACTTC,CASSYVGGHIQYF,TRBJ2-4,-,13,-,TRBV6-5
TGTGCCAGCAGTGAAAGGACTAGCGGGAGGGTATTTAGCACAGATACGCAGTATTTT,CASSERTSGRVFSTDTQYF,TRBJ2-3,-,19,TRBD2,TRBV6-1
TGTGCCAGCAGCCAAGACGTCAGGGTACGTTCACCCCTCCACTTT,CASSQDVRVRSPLHF,TRBJ1-6,few,15,-,TRBV14
TGTGCCTGGAGCTCGGGACTTAATAACTATGGCTACACCTTC,CAWSSGLNNYGYTF,TRBJ1-2,-,14,-,TRBV30
TGTGCCAGCAGTTTCTTCGAAATCAGGGGCAGGGACACTGAAGCTTTCTTT,CASSFFEIRGRDTEAFF,TRBJ1-1,-,17,-,TRBV28
TGTGCCAGCAAGTCGGGGAGCTCCTACAATGAGCAGTTCTTC,CASKSGSSYNEQFF,TRBJ2-1,-,14,-,TRBV7-2
TGTGCCAGCAGTCGGAGACAGGGGAATGGAAACACCATATATTTT,CASSRRQGNGNTIYF,TRBJ1-3,few,15,TRBD1,TRBV27
TGTGCCAGCAGCTGGACAGCCTCTGGAAACACCATATATTTT,CASSWTASGNTIYF,TRBJ1-3,-,14,-,TRBV5-5
TGTGCCAGCATGTTCGCTATGCGGGGACGGAACACTGAAGCTTTCTTT,CASMFAMRGRNTEAFF,TRBJ1-1,-,16,-,TRBV27
TGTGCCAGTAGTATCCCGGGACTACTAAACACCGGGGAGCTGTTTTTT,CASSIPGLLNTGELFF,TRBJ2-2,-,16,TRBD2,TRBV19
TGCGCCAGCAGCTTGGCGGGGAGTGGCGAAAAACTGTTTTTT,CASSLAGSGEKLFF,TRBJ1-4,-,14,-,TRBV5-1
TGTGCCAGCAGCTCGGACAGTCTCTCCTACGAGCAGTACTTC,CASSSDSLSYEQYF,TRBJ2-7,few,14,-,TRBV11-2
TGTGCCAGTAGTTTCGGACAGGGGATTTACGAGCAGTACTTC,CASSFGQGIYEQYF,TRBJ2-7,-,14,TRBD1,TRBV19
TGTGCCAGCAGCGTAGCGACAGACACCGGGGAGCTGTTTTTT,CASSVATDTGELFF,TRBJ2-2,-,14,-,TRBV9
TGTGCCAGCAGCTTAGTCTCCGGGAGTGTTGGTGAGCAGTTCTTC,CASSLVSGSVGEQFF,TRBJ2-1,-,15,-,TRBV11-2
TGTGCCAGCAGTTACTCGGGACTAGCGGGGGACTACGAGCAGTACTTC,CASSYSGLAGDYEQYF,TRBJ2-7,-,16,TRBD2,TRBV6-5
TGTGCCAGCAGTGAAGTACTAGCGGGAGGGGGAGATGAGCAGTTCTTC,CASSEVLAGGGDEQFF,TRBJ2-1,-,16,TRBD2,TRBV6-1
TGTGCCAGCCCCACTCGTGGCGGTGAGCAGTTCTTC,CASPTRGGEQFF,TRBJ2-1,-,12,-,TRBV28
TGTGCCAGTAGTATAGATGTAAGCGGGTGGAACACCGGGGAGCTGTTTTTT,CASSIDVSGWNTGELFF,TRBJ2-2,-,17,-,TRBV19
TGTGCCACCAGTGATTTTAGGGGGACCCAGTACTTC,CATSDFRGTQYF,TRBJ2-5,few,12,-,TRBV24-1
TGCAGCGTGGCCTGGGGGGGTAACGAGCAGTACTTC,CSVAWGGNEQYF,TRBJ2-7,-,12,TRBD2,TRBV29-1
TGTGCCAGTAGTTCCCGAGTTAGCGGGAGGAATGAGCAGTTCTTC,CASSSRVSGRNEQFF,TRBJ2-1,-,15,TRBD2,TRBV19
TGTGCCACCCGGACAGCCAGTTTTGCAACTAATGAAAAACTGTTTTTT,CATRTASFATNEKLFF,TRBJ1-4,-,16,-,TRBV19
TGTGCCAGCAGCCACAGGACTAGATGGGTGTTCGAGCAGTACTTC,CASSHRTRWVFEQYF,TRBJ2-7,-,15,TRBD2,TRBV14
TGTGCCAGCAGGCGGAACACTGAAGCTTTCTTT,CASRRNTEAFF,TRBJ1-1,-,11,-,TRBV25-1
TGTGCCTGGAGAGCTGGACAGGCCTACTCTGGAAACACCATATATTTT,CAWRAGQAYSGNTIYF,TRBJ1-3,-,16,TRBD1,TRBV30
TGTGCCAGCAGCCCTCAGGGGAGCGGAGAGACCCAGTACTTC,CASSPQGSGETQYF,TRBJ2-5,-,14,-,TRBV21-1
TGTGCCACCAGCATTGAGTATGTTGAGACCCAGTACTTC,CATSIEYVETQYF,TRBJ2-5,-,13,-,TRBV15
TGTGCCAGCAGCCCAGAGGTAGGGTCGGGAAGTTACAATGAGCAGTTCTTC,CASSPEVGSGSYNEQFF,TRBJ2-1,-,17,-,TRBV13